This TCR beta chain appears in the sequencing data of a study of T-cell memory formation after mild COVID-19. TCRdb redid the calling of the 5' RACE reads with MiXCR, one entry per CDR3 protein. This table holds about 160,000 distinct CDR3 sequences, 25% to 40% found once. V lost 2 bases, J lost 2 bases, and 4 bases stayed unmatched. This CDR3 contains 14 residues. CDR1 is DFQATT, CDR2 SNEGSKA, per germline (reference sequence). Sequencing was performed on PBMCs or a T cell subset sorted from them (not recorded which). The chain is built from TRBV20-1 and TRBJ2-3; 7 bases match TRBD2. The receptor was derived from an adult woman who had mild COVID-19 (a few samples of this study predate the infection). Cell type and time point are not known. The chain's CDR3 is CSARLAANTDTQYF. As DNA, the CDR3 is TGCAGTGCTAGACTAGCGGCTAACACAGATACGCAGTATTTT.